The 22 T cell receptor beta chains reported below all come from one sample, sequenced in a study of human T cells and chemical hapten exposure. TCRdb reanalysed the RACE reads using MiXCR and keeps one entry per CDR3 protein. The sample holds more than 300,000 distinct CDR3 sequences, around 5.5% seen once. Described time point: pre-sensitization, week 0. The sample's treatment: therapeutic diphenylcyclopropenone sensitization with weekly scalp DPC. The specimen comprised whole blood, sampled in connection with sensitization to the hapten diphenylcyclopropenone (DPC). Receptors were obtained from a woman aged 18-30 years with alopecia areata. Some clones in this sample may be carry-over from other donors' samples.

This clonotype was detected ten times or more. The junction and the germline gene differ at one end; a read error may be behind it. The V and J genes are TRBV5-1 and TRBJ2-7; D could derive from TRBD1 or TRBD2 (5 bases each). The germline gives CDR1 SGHRS, CDR2 YFSETQ. The CDR3 sequence is 12 residues long. CDR3 amino acids: CASSLGAYEQYF. In DNA form, the CDR3 reads TGTGCCAGCAGCTTGGGGGCCTACGAGCAGTACTTC.

This clonotype was seen repeatedly, ten times or more. The chain has TRBV7-9 and TRBJ1-1; tentatively, D is TRBD1 (6 bases). CDR1 and CDR2 (germline): SEHNR, FQNEAQ (reference sequence). The V end was cut by 2 bases, the J end by 2 bases, with 9 bases between. This CDR3 region has 14 residues. DNA of the CDR3: TGTGCCAGCAGCTTACAGGGGACCAACACTGAAGCTTTCTTT. Its protein is CASSLQGTNTEAFF.

The sample holds a few counts of this clonotype. The CDR3 sequence: CASSQERTGGFYGYTF. In DNA, the CDR3 is TGCGCCAGCAGCCAAGAGAGGACAGGGGGCTTCTATGGCTACACCTTC. The chain combines TRBV4-3 with TRBJ1-2, with TRBD1 matching 11 bases. CDR1 and CDR2 from the germline V gene are LGHNA and YSLEER. The length of the CDR3 is 16 residues. V lost 0 bases and J lost 4; bases outside the gene matches: 4.

Ten or more counts support this clonotype. This chain joins TRBV10-3 and TRBJ2-7; 7 bases fit TRBD1. Looked up from germline, CDR1 is ENHRY and CDR2 is SYGVKD. The CDR3 totals 16 residues. The junction had 11 bases not matched to a gene; V was cut back by 4 bases and J by 2 bases. The CDR3 region is CAISGGQRNPPYEQYF. CDR3 in DNA: TGTGCCATCAGTGGGGGACAGAGAAATCCCCCCTACGAGCAGTACTTC.

J is TRBJ2-1 and V is TRBV3-1; 9 bases fit TRBD1. Germline trimming cut 4 bases from V and 7 bases from J; bases unmatched to any gene: 5. Germline loops: CDR1 LGHDT, CDR2 YNNKEL (reference sequence). The CDR3 covers 14 residues. This chain's CDR3 is CASSPGDRVNEQFF. The CDR3 DNA is TGTGCCAGCAGCCCGGGGGACAGGGTTAATGAGCAGTTCTTC.

The sample holds many counts of this clonotype. V and J are TRBV7-9 and TRBJ2-3; the match to TRBD2 covers 7 bases. V lost 5 bases to trimming and J lost 0 bases; unmatched junction nucleotides: 5. This CDR3 has 15 amino acids. Germline-derived CDR1 and CDR2 are SEHNR and FQNEAQ (reference sequence). The CDR3 loop is CASSAGLKSTDTQYF. CDR3 nucleotides: TGTGCCAGCAGCGCGGGACTAAAAAGCACAGATACGCAGTATTTT.

This chain links TRBV7-2 with TRBJ1-1, with no clear D. This CDR3 has 13 residues. The germline V gene encodes CDR1 SGHTA and CDR2 FQGNSA. V lost 5 bases and J lost 0, with 7 bases in between. CDR3 bases: TGTGCCAGCAGCCCATATATGAACACTGAAGCTTTCTTT. Translating gives CASSPYMNTEAFF.

This clonotype showed up many times. The rearrangement links TRBV7-8 to TRBJ2-6; 7 bases fit TRBD1. Germline trimming cut 7 bases from V and 0 bases from J; bases unmatched to any gene: 9. Germline V gives CDR1 SGHVS, CDR2 FQNEAQ. The CDR3 runs 17 residues. The chain's CDR3 is CASTPGQIFSGANVLTF. In DNA form, the CDR3 reads TGTGCCAGCACCCCGGGACAGATTTTCTCTGGGGCCAACGTCCTGACTTTC.

This clonotype was recorded once. This chain connects TRBV9 to TRBJ2-3; D is ambiguous. Per the germline V gene, CDR1 is SGDLS and CDR2 is YYNGEE. The germline V and J ends were trimmed by 0 bases and 2 bases, with 7 bases remaining between them. The CDR3 spans 14 residues. The CDR3 protein is CASSVEAYTDTQYF. The CDR3 coding sequence is TGTGCCAGCAGCGTAGAGGCCTACACAGATACGCAGTATTTT. Filled out from reference TRBV9 and TRBJ2-3, the complete variable domain reads DSGVTQTPKHLITATGQRVTLRCSPRSGDLSVYWYQQSLDQGLQFLIQYYNGEERAKGNILERFSAQQFPDLHSELNLSSLELGDSALYFCASSVEAYTDTQYFGPGTRLTVL.

This clonotype was counted many times. The V gene is TRBV4-2, the J gene TRBJ2-3; D is uncertain. The CDR3 runs 13 residues. V dropped 3 bases and J dropped 4 bases, with 8 bases sitting between them. CDR1 and CDR2 from the germline V gene are LGHNA and YNFKEQ. CDR3 DNA sequence: TGTGCCAGCAGCCACTACTTGGCAGATACGCAGTATTTT. This encodes CASSHYLADTQYF.

The rearrangement uses TRBV6-2 or TRBV6-3 and TRBJ1-5; a weak D match, TRBD1 (5 bases). The CDR3 totals 15 residues. CDR1 and CDR2 (germline): MNHEY, SVGEGT. V shed 2 bases and J shed 7 bases, with 15 bases lying between them. DNA of the CDR3: TGTGCCAGCAGTTACACCATCGGGGCAGGGCAGCCCCAGCATTTT. This encodes CASSYTIGAGQPQHF.

This clonotype was counted many times. This chain connects TRBV12-3 or TRBV12-4 to TRBJ2-3; D is unresolved. Between the trimmed V and J ends, which lost 3 bases and 6 bases, there was a span of 4 bases. The CDR3 is made up of 11 amino acids. This CDR3 is CASSFADTQYF. CDR3 DNA sequence: TGTGCCAGCAGTTTTGCGGATACGCAGTATTTT.

There are many counts of this clonotype. The chain links TRBV7-6 to TRBJ2-3; D assignment may be TRBD1 or TRBD2 (5 bases each). The CDR3 contains 13 residues. Germline-derived CDR1 and CDR2 are SGHVS and FNYEAQ. Trimming took off 5 bases at V and 6 bases at J, with 12 bases between the two ends. CDR3 amino acids: CASSPQGADTQYF. CDR3 sequence (DNA): TGTGCCAGCAGCCCCCAGGGAGCGGATACGCAGTATTTT.

V is TRBV7-9 and J is TRBJ1-2, with 8 bases that match TRBD1. The CDR3 contains 15 residues. CDR1 and CDR2 from the germline V gene are SEHNR and FQNEAQ (reference sequence). Losses at the gene ends were 2 bases for V and 2 bases for J; bases not matched to a gene: 4. CDR3 sequence: CASSLQGAPNYGYTF. CDR3 DNA sequence: TGTGCCAGCAGCTTACAGGGGGCCCCCAACTATGGCTACACCTTC.

This clonotype was observed at least ten times. The rearrangement links TRBV6-1 to TRBJ2-3; 12 bases line up with TRBD2. The V gene's germline CDR1 is MNHNS and CDR2 SASEGT. V dropped 5 bases and J dropped 1; count of bases not matched to a gene: 4. This CDR3 has 16 residues. CDR3 DNA sequence: TGTGCCAGCAGTTACACTAGCGGGGGGCGCACAGATACGCAGTATTTT. Residues: CASSYTSGGRTDTQYF.

The chain uses TRBV7-8 and TRBJ2-1; 13 bases agree with TRBD2. Trimming took 2 bases from V and 8 from J; bases not matched to a gene: 9. The CDR3 loop spans 17 amino acids. Germline V CDR1 and CDR2: SGHVS, FQNEAQ. CDR3 DNA: TGTGCCAGCAGCTTACTAGTCACTAGCGGGGGGGTCGATGAGCAGTTCTTC. Protein sequence: CASSLLVTSGGVDEQFF.

This clonotype was recorded at least ten times. The chain has TRBV12-3 or TRBV12-4 and TRBJ1-6; D is undetermined. Trimming took 5 bases from V and 10 from J, leaving 12 bases between them. The CDR3 extends over 13 amino acids. The CDR3 is CASSPRTGSPLHF. The DNA for the CDR3 is TGTGCCAGCAGTCCGCGTACCGGATCACCCCTCCACTTT.

There are many counts of this clonotype. This rearrangement joins TRBV7-2 to TRBJ1-1; weak D call: TRBD1 (6 bases). The CDR3 length is 16 residues. CDR1 is SGHTA and CDR2 is FQGNSA in the germline V gene. Deletions cut 5 bases from V and 2 bases from J, with 18 bases between. The CDR3 loop is CASSRQPGTPNTEAFF. In DNA, the CDR3 is TGTGCCAGCAGCCGACAGCCAGGGACACCAAACACTGAAGCTTTCTTT.

This clonotype occurred many times. The V and J genes are TRBV12-3 or TRBV12-4 and TRBJ1-2; D unresolved. The CDR3 is 12 amino acids. V was pared by 1 base and J by 8 bases, with 8 bases between. The CDR3 loop reads CASSLGVGGYTF. CDR3 bases: TGTGCCAGCAGTTTAGGGGTTGGCGGCTACACCTTC.

This clonotype came up many times. The rearrangement uses TRBV9 and TRBJ2-3; unclear D gene. Germline CDR1 SGDLS, CDR2 YYNGEE. Trimming removed 1 base from V and 7 bases from J, with 13 bases in between. CDR3 length equals 14 residues. CDR3 protein: CASSVIPNPNTQYF. In DNA, the CDR3 is TGTGCCAGCAGCGTAATCCCCAATCCTAATACGCAGTATTTT.

At least ten counts were recorded for this clonotype. The chain has TRBV4-3 and TRBJ2-7, with TRBD1 matching over 10 bases. CDR1 LGHNA and CDR2 YSLEER come from the germline V gene. The CDR3 runs to 15 residues. The junction had 6 bases not matched to a gene; V was cut back by 3 bases and J by 4 bases. CDR3 region: CASSHRDRGLYEQYF. The CDR3, as DNA: TGCGCCAGCAGCCACAGAGACAGGGGGCTTTACGAGCAGTACTTC.

This clonotype was recorded at least ten times. The CDR3 is CASSFNGNQPQHF. The CDR3 nucleotides are TGTGCCAGCAGTTTTAACGGGAATCAGCCCCAGCATTTT. The rearrangement uses TRBV12-3 or TRBV12-4 and TRBJ1-5, with D unclear. This CDR3 has 13 residues. V was shortened by 3 bases and J by 4 bases, with 7 bases between the two germline ends.